The 6 T cell receptor beta chains given below trace back to one sample, sequenced in a study of brain T cells in children with intractable seizures. This table comes from immunoSEQ multiplex PCR, and its TCRdb copy is limited to in-frame clones, with some not included. The repertoire holds just under 65,000 clones, with approximately 95% as singletons. The material was peripheral blood, obtained at surgery. The receptors shown here come from a boy under two years old with focal cortical dysplasia and intractable seizures.

This clone has more than one count but fewer than ten. This chain uses TRBV27 with TRBJ2-3; no reliable D call. Germline V CDR1 and CDR2: MNHEY, SMNVEV (reference sequence). V gave up 0 bases and J gave up 1 base, with 8 bases separating them. The CDR3 contains 15 residues. The CDR3 region has the DNA TGTGCCAGCAGTTTATCCTTGGCCCGCACAGATACGCAGTATTTT. This codes for CASSLSLARTDTQYF.

This sequence joins TRBV11-2 and TRBJ2-5; weak D call: TRBD1 (5 bases). Trimming shortened V by 3 bases and J by 0 bases, and 11 bases separated the two germline ends. This CDR3 region has 15 residues. Germline V CDR1 and CDR2: SGHAT, FQNNGV. This CDR3 is CASSFGAAYQETQYF. The CDR3 DNA is TGTGCCAGCAGCTTTGGGGCGGCGTACCAAGAGACCCAGTACTTC.

The chain has TRBV27 and TRBJ2-2; maybe TRBD2 (5 bases). The V and J ends lost 6 bases and 8 bases respectively, with 13 bases between them. In germline, CDR1 is MNHEY, CDR2 SMNVEV (reference sequence). This CDR3 comprises 13 residues. CDR3 loop: CASRESGLGELFF. DNA for the CDR3: TGTGCCAGCAGGGAATCGGGGTTGGGGGAGCTGTTTTTT.

This chain links TRBV12-3 or TRBV12-4 with TRBJ2-1, with D hard to call. The V end was cut by 8 bases, the J end by 6 bases, with 8 bases between. This CDR3 region has 11 residues. CDR3 coding DNA: TGTGCCAGCGCCCAGGCCAATGAGCAGTTCTTC. Protein sequence: CASAQANEQFF.

The genes are TRBV4-2 and TRBJ2-1, with D possibly being TRBD1 (6 bases). There are 14 residues in the CDR3. CDR1 is LGHNA, CDR2 YNFKEQ, per germline. Between the trimmed V and J ends, which lost 0 bases and 12 bases, there was a span of 15 bases. The CDR3 protein is CASSQDPWRQVQFF. CDR3 DNA sequence: TGTGCCAGCAGCCAAGATCCGTGGAGACAGGTGCAGTTCTTC.

The chain carries TRBV14 and TRBJ2-2; 9 bases are shared with TRBD2. The CDR3 runs 16 residues. With V trimmed by 0 bases and J by 5 bases, 4 bases remained unmatched. Germline CDR1 is SGHDN and CDR2 is FVKESK. CDR3 residues: CASSQDVREGTGELFF. Written as DNA, the CDR3 is TGTGCCAGCAGCCAAGATGTGCGGGAGGGAACCGGGGAGCTGTTTTTT.